Below are 17 T cell receptor beta chains sequenced from a single sample in a study of blood T cell repertoires in COVID-19. The repertoire was sequenced with immunoSEQ multiplex PCR; TCRdb's copy has only in-frame clones and lacks some. Of 200,000 to 250,000 clones in the sample, about 80% were seen once. The sequenced sample was peripheral blood. These receptors were taken from an elderly woman with COVID-19, enrolled during active disease.

This chain connects TRBV6-5 to TRBJ2-7; the match to TRBD2 covers 14 bases. V dropped 8 bases and J dropped 7; count of bases not matched to a gene: 7. The CDR3 consists of 14 residues. CDR1 is MNHEY, CDR2 SVGAGI, per germline. CDR3 residues: CASAGTSGSLEQYF. CDR3 DNA: TGTGCCAGCGCGGGGACTAGCGGGAGTTTGGAGCAGTACTTC.

The CDR3 DNA is TGTGCCAGTAGGAAGACAGGGAGTCCCTACGAGCAGTACTTC. It translates to CASRKTGSPYEQYF. J is TRBJ2-7 and V is TRBV19; 7 bases match TRBD1. Germline lookup yields CDR1 LNHDA and CDR2 SQIVND (reference sequence). The length of the CDR3 is 14 residues. Losses at the gene ends were 6 bases for V and 2 bases for J; bases not matched to a gene: 7.

The V gene is TRBV27, the J gene TRBJ1-1, with TRBD1 matching 7 bases. Germline CDR1 MNHEY, CDR2 SMNVEV (reference sequence). The CDR3 is 14 amino acids. Unmatched junction bases numbered 5, after V lost 3 bases and J lost 4 bases. The CDR3 DNA is TGTGCCAGCAGTTTGCCAGGGGGGCGCACTGAAGCTTTCTTT. Its translation: CASSLPGGRTEAFF.

The V and J genes are TRBV6-5 and TRBJ1-1; D is unresolved. The V end was cut by 1 base, the J end by 5 bases, with 11 bases between. The CDR3 consists of 14 residues. Germline CDR1 is MNHEY and CDR2 is SVGAGI. Written as DNA, the CDR3 is TGTGCCAGCAGTTACTTTGGGGAGAGTACTGAAGCTTTCTTT. Translated: CASSYFGESTEAFF.

The CDR3 DNA reads as TGTGCCAGCAGGGGCACTGGGAGGGGAAGACCGTACGAGCAGTACTTC. Residues: CASRGTGRGRPYEQYF. This chain uses TRBV28 with TRBJ2-7, with TRBD2 matching 7 bases. V lost 6 bases and J lost 4; bases outside the gene matches: 15. In germline, CDR1 is MDHEN, CDR2 SYDVKM. The CDR3 length is 16 residues.

The V gene is TRBV12-3 or TRBV12-4, the J gene TRBJ2-7, with unresolved D. Trimming pared 6 bases from V and 3 bases from J, leaving 9 bases between. The length of the CDR3 is 12 residues. The CDR3 DNA sequence: TGTGCCAGCAGCCAATCGAGCTACGAGCAGTACTTC. It is translated as CASSQSSYEQYF.

This chain links TRBV9 with TRBJ1-6; possible D gene TRBD1, 6 bases. The CDR3 loop spans 15 amino acids. Trimming stripped 4 bases from V and 1 base from J, with 9 bases between. Germline values: CDR1 SGDLS, CDR2 YYNGEE. CDR3 region: CASSTTGSYNSPLHF. Written as DNA, the CDR3 is TGTGCCAGCAGCACAACAGGGTCCTATAATTCACCCCTCCACTTT.

This rearrangement joins TRBV7-6 to TRBJ2-2, with a weak D call TRBD2 (5 bases). CDR1 SGHVS and CDR2 FNYEAQ come from the germline V gene. V was cut by 5 bases and J by 9 bases, with 10 bases left in between. The CDR3 runs to 12 residues. CDR3 region: CASSGRARELFF. In nucleotides, the CDR3 is TGTGCCAGCAGCGGGAGAGCAAGGGAGCTGTTTTTT.

A word on this clone: A read error may account for a junction end that differs from germline. The chain recombines TRBV7-7 with TRBJ2-3, with 9 bases aligning to TRBD2. Germline loops: CDR1 SSHAT, CDR2 FNYEAQ (reference sequence). The CDR3 sequence is 16 residues long. The CDR3 spells CASSGVAGGPIDTQYF. The CDR3 DNA sequence: TGTGCTAGCAGCGGCGTTGCGGGAGGGCCGATAGATACGCAGTATTTT.

V gene TRBV5-5 combines with J gene TRBJ1-2; D is undetermined. V was shortened by 0 bases and J by 6 bases, with 9 bases between the two germline ends. Germline V gives CDR1 SGHKS, CDR2 YYEKEE (reference sequence). CDR3 size: 13 residues. CDR3 sequence reads: CASSLVPQNGYTF. CDR3 DNA: TGTGCCAGCAGCTTGGTGCCGCAGAATGGCTACACCTTC.

The gene calls are TRBV28 and TRBJ2-7; D not certain. The length of the CDR3 is 15 residues. V dropped 5 bases and J dropped 4 bases, with 18 bases sitting between them. Germline CDR1 is MDHEN and CDR2 is SYDVKM. The CDR3 is CASSGFSPKPYEQYF. The CDR3 region has the DNA TGTGCCAGCAGTGGCTTTTCCCCAAAACCTTACGAGCAGTACTTC.

The genes are TRBV18 and TRBJ2-2; no clear D. The CDR3 contains 12 residues. The V end was cut by 3 bases, the J end by 6 bases, with 5 bases between. Germline V gives CDR1 KGHSH, CDR2 LQKENI. The CDR3 coding sequence is TGTGCCAGCTCACCTATCCCCGGGGAGCTGTTTTTT. Its translation: CASSPIPGELFF.

V gene TRBV18 combines with J gene TRBJ1-2, with 8 bases matching TRBD1. The CDR3 loop spans 13 amino acids. Germline V gene data show CDR1 as KGHSH and CDR2 as LQKENI. V trimming: 2 bases; J trimming: 7 bases; junction bases outside the gene matches: 3. CDR3 sequence: CASSPNDRGGYTF. CDR3 bases: TGTGCCAGCTCACCAAACGACAGGGGTGGCTACACCTTC.

The chain couples TRBV5-1 to TRBJ2-1, with TRBD2 matching over 8 bases. CDR1 is SGHRS and CDR2 is YFSETQ in the germline V gene. CDR3 length: 15 residues. With 4 bases clipped from V and 2 bases from J, the junction kept 5 bases outside the gene matches. CDR3 loop: CASSVSGGAYNEQFF. CDR3 coding DNA: TGCGCCAGCAGCGTGAGCGGGGGAGCCTACAATGAGCAGTTCTTC.

The chain couples TRBV11-2 to TRBJ2-2, with 9 bases that match TRBD2. The CDR3 sequence is 16 residues long. Per germline, CDR1 SGHAT and CDR2 FQNNGV. The V gene end was trimmed by 6 bases and the J gene end by 7 bases; junction bases not matched to a gene: 12. The CDR3 DNA is TGTGCCAGCAGATCAATCGGACTAGCGAAAGTCGGGGAGCTGTTTTTT. Translated: CASRSIGLAKVGELFF.

V and J are TRBV7-8 and TRBJ2-3, with TRBD2 matching 12 bases. The CDR3 has 18 residues. Unmatched junction bases numbered 15, after V lost 5 bases and J lost 6 bases. Germline assignment: CDR1 SGHVS and CDR2 FQNEAQ. The CDR3 loop reads CASSRRPLAGGPGDTQYF. DNA of the CDR3: TGTGCCAGCAGCCGACGGCCTCTAGCGGGAGGGCCGGGGGATACGCAGTATTTT.

The chain has TRBV4-1 and TRBJ1-1; 8 bases match TRBD1. This CDR3 comprises 14 residues. V gave up 1 base and J gave up 6 bases; unmatched junction bases: 4. The germline V gene has CDR1 MGHRA and CDR2 YSYEKL. The CDR3 protein is CASSQVGQGPEAFF. CDR3 nucleotide sequence: TGCGCCAGCAGCCAAGTAGGACAGGGCCCTGAAGCTTTCTTT.